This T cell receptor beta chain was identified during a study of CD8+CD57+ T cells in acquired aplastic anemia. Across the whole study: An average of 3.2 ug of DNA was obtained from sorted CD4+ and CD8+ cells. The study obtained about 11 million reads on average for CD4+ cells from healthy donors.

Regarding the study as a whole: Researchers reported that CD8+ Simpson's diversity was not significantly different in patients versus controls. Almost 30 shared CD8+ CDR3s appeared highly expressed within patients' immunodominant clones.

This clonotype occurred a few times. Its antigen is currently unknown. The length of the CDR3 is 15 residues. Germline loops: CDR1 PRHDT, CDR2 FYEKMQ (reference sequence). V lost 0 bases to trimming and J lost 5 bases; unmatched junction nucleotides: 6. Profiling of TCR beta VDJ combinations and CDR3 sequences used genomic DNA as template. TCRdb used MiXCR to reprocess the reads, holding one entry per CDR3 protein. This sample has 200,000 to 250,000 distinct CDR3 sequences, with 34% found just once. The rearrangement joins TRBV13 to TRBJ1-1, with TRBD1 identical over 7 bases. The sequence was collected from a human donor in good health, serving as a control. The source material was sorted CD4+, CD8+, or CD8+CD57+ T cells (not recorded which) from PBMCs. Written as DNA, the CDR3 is TGTGCCAGCAGCTTAGGCGGGACAGTGGGAACTGAAGCTTTCTTT. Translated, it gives CASSLGGTVGTEAFF.